Described below is a single T cell receptor beta chain sequence and its context. At least ten counts were recorded for this clonotype. This clone's antigen is unknown. Base quality data are lacking; no much larger clone is found one base away. Lymph node samples came from the axillary draining lymph nodes of breast cancer patients. CDR1 and CDR2 are drawn from the germline V gene: MGHRA, YSYEKL. Including the terminal cysteine and phenylalanine, the CDR3 comprises 15 residues. The read is trimmed to its CDR3 DNA, 45 bases read in frame from base 1. Compared with germline, V lacks 0 bases and J lacks 2 bases; bases without a gene match: 4. This record belongs to a study of breast tumors, draining lymph nodes, adjacent tissues (dated by TCRdb to about 2016). About the full investigation: In breast cancer patients, the study compared the TCR beta repertoires of tumor, adjacent nontumor tissue and axillary lymph nodes. In human breast cancer, the study set out to assess how tumor, surrounding tissue and draining lymph node repertoires relate to one another and whether T cells might be exchanged between them. The full study reports these points: Tumor T-cell repertoires showed less diversity than lymph node repertoires and more diversity than nontumor tissue repertoires, and tumor T-cell repertoires showed preferential V and J gene usage. The conclusion that tumor T cells originate in lymph nodes was framed as consistent with a hypothesis rather than directly demonstrated. The similarity between tumor and nontumor tissue repertoires was significantly greater in luminal-like breast cancer than in basal-like breast cancer. The data were judged consistent with most tumor T cells deriving from the lymph node and then expanding within tumor tissue.

Data came from an Illumina HiSeq 2000. TCR beta chain libraries were generated by multiplex PCR amplification. High-throughput sequencing was used to analyze the amplified TCR beta chain products. Using fastp at Q25 and MiXCR, TCRdb reprocessed the public reads and kept productive beta chains. Rows merge per CDR3 protein into single entries with the most common DNA and genes. Within this sample are approximately 89,000 distinct CDR3 sequences, with approximately 30% of them counted one time only. Over 7.5% of the sample is in the top ten clones. Input material: axillary lymph node tissue. The receptor was derived from a female donor with breast cancer. Some clones in this sample may be carry-over from other donors' samples. The sequence is built from TRBV4-1 and TRBJ2-7; 7 middle bases align to TRBD2. The bases read TGCGCCAGCAGCCAAGAGTGGCTAGCGGCCTACGAGCAGTACTTC. This is translated as CASSQEWLAAYEQYF.